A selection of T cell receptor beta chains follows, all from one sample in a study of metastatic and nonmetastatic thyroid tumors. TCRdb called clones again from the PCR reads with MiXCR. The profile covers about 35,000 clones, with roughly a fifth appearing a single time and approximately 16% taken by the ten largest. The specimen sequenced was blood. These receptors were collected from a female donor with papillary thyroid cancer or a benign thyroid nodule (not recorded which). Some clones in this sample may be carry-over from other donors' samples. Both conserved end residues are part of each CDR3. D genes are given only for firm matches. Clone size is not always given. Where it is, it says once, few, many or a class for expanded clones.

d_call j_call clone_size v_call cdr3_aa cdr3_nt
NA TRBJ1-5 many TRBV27 CASSLSAVYSNQPQHF TGTGCCAGCAGTTTATCTGCGGTATATAGCAATCAGCCCCAGCATTTT
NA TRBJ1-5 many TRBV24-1 CATSDWDQPQHF TGTGCCACCAGTGATTGGGACCAGCCCCAGCATTTT
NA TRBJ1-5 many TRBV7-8 CASSLVQYQPQHF TGTGCCAGCAGCTTAGTACAGTATCAGCCCCAGCATTTT
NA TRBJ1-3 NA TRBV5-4 CASSIGGSSGNTIYF TGTGCCAGCAGCATCGGGGGGTCCTCTGGAAACACCATATATTTT
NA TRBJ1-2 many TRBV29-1 CSVANYGYTF TGCAGCGTCGCTAACTATGGCTACACCTTC
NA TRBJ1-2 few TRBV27 CASRNKALSNCGYTF TGTGCCAGCAGAAACAAGGCACTTTCTAACTGTGGCTACACCTTC
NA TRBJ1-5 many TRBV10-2 CASSEFRSQPQHF TGCGCCAGCAGTGAGTTTCGTTCTCAGCCCCAGCATTTT
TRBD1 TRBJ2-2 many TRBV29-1 CSVKDGTGDTGELFF TGCAGCGTTAAAGATGGGACAGGGGACACCGGGGAGCTGTTTTTT
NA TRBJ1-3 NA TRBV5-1 CASSLDHSGNTIYF TGCGCCAGCAGCTTGGACCACTCTGGAAACACCATATATTTT
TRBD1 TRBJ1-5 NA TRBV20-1 CSAEDRGTLVNQPQHF TGCAGTGCCGAGGACAGGGGAACACTGGTCAATCAGCCACAGCATTTT
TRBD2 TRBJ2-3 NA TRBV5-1 CSSSLLGTSGKGADTQYF TGCTCCAGCAGCTTGCTCGGTACTAGCGGGAAGGGCGCAGATACGCAGTATTTT
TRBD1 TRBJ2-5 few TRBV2 CASSSQGQRETQYF TGTGCCAGCTCCTCCCAGGGACAGCGAGAGACCCAGTACTTC
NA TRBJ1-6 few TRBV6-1 CASIDSNSPLHF TGTGCCAGCATCGACAGCAATTCACCCCTCCACTTT
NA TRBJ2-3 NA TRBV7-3 CASSSGPNDPDTQYF TGTGCCAGCAGCTCGGGACCTAATGACCCAGATACGCAGTATTTT
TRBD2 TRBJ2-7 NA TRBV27 CASGGTSWIDQYF TGTGCCAGCGGCGGGACTAGCTGGATCGATCAGTACTTC
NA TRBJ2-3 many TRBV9 CASSVGGLLTDTQYF TGTGCCAGCAGCGTAGGTGGCCTCCTCACAGATACGCAGTATTTT
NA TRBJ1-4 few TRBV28 CASRVTGEKLFF TGTGCCAGCAGGGTTACGGGTGAAAAACTGTTTTTT
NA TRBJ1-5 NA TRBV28 CASSLGGGNQPQHF TGTGCCAGCAGTTTAGGGGGAGGCAATCAGCCCCAGCATTTT
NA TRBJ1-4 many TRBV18 CASSPPETPEGEKLFF TGTGCCAGCTCACCACCGGAGACTCCCGAAGGGGAAAAACTGTTTTTT
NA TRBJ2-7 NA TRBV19 CASSPESGGGSYEQYF TGTGCCAGTAGTCCTGAAAGCGGTGGAGGCTCCTACGAGCAGTACTTC
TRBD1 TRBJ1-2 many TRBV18 CASSPRQGDGYTF TGTGCCAGCTCGCCGAGACAGGGCGATGGCTACACCTTC
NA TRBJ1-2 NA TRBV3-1 CASSQDDPGGYTF TGTGCCAGCAGCCAAGACGATCCGGGAGGCTACACCTTC
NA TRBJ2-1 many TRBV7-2 CASSLASQRDNEQFF TGTGCCAGCAGTCTTGCGTCCCAAAGGGACAATGAGCAGTTCTTC
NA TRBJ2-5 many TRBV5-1 CASSLVDSSQETQYF TGCGCCAGCAGCTTGGTGGACAGTTCCCAAGAGACCCAGTACTTC
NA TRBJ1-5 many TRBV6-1 CASSEGAYQPQHF TGTGCCAGCAGTGAAGGAGCTTATCAGCCCCAGCATTTT
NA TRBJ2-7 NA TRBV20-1 CSARDRGSTYEQYF TGCAGTGCCAGAGATCGGGGCAGTACCTACGAGCAGTACTTC
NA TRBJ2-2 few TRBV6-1 CASSLMFANTGELFF TGTGCCAGCAGTTTAATGTTCGCGAACACCGGGGAGCTGTTTTTT
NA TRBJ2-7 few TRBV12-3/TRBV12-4 CASSISASSYEQYF TGTGCCAGCAGCATATCGGCGAGCTCCTACGAGCAGTACTTC
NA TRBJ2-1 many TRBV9 CASSVEAGNNEQFF TGTGCCAGCAGCGTAGAGGCAGGGAACAATGAGCAGTTCTTC
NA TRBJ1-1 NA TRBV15 CATSKDLRGENTEAFF TGTGCCACCAGCAAAGATTTAAGAGGGGAGAACACTGAAGCTTTCTTT
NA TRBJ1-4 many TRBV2 CASSEADPGFEEKLFF TGTGCCAGCAGTGAAGCGGATCCCGGGTTCGAAGAAAAACTGTTTTTT
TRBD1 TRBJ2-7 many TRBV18 CASSPGTGEAEQYF TGTGCCAGCTCACCAGGGACAGGGGAGGCCGAGCAGTACTTC
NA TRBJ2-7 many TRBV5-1 CASSHRDTSYEQYF TGCGCCAGCAGCCACCGGGACACCTCCTACGAGCAGTACTTC
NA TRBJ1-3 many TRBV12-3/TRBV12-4 CASSLPGAGASGNTIYF TGTGCCAGCAGTTTACCCGGGGCAGGAGCCTCTGGAAACACCATATATTTT
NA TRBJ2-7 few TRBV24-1 CATSDPNRYEQYF TGTGCTACCAGTGATCCGAATCGATACGAGCAGTACTTC
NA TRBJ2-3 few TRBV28 CASSLGRGAGSVTYTQYF TGTGCCAGCAGCCTGGGACGTGGGGCGGGGAGCGTCACATATACGCAGTATTTT
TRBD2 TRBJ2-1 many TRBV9 CASSVGSSGTQNEQFF TGTGCCAGCAGCGTAGGTTCGAGCGGGACGCAAAATGAGCAGTTCTTC
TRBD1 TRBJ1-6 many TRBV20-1 CSARDLTRGRDSPLHF TGCAGTGCTAGAGATCTCACCAGGGGGCGGGATTCACCCCTCCACTTT
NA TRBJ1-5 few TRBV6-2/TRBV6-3 CASSSGTVQPQHF TGTGCCAGCAGTTCCGGGACGGTCCAGCCCCAGCATTTT
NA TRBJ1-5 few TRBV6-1 CASRRGGDQPQHF TGTGCCAGCAGGCGGGGGGGGGACCAGCCTCAGCATTTT
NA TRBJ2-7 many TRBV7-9 CASSSGGTDFYEQYF TGTGCCAGCAGCTCCGGAGGAACGGACTTCTACGAGCAGTACTTC
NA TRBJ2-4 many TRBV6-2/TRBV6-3 CASSLGEGIQYF TGTGCCAGCAGTTTGGGAGAAGGCATTCAGTACTTC
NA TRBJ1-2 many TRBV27 CASRPWAGADYGYTF TGTGCCAGCAGACCATGGGCGGGGGCCGACTATGGCTACACCTTC
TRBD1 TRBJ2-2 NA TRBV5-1 CASSRGSGTGELFF TGCGCCAGCTCCAGGGGGTCGGGCACCGGGGAGCTGTTTTTT
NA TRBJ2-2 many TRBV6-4 CASSDSDTGELFF TGTGCCAGCAGTGACTCGGACACCGGGGAGCTGTTTTTT
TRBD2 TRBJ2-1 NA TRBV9 CASSTGTSGGRRDEQFF TGTGCCAGCAGCACCGGGACTAGCGGGGGGAGGAGGGATGAGCAGTTCTTC
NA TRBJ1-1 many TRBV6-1 CASSVGRFEAFF TGTGCCAGCAGTGTAGGGCGGTTTGAAGCTTTCTTT
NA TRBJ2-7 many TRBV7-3 CASSPANSLEQYF TGTGCCAGCAGCCCCGCGAATAGTCTGGAGCAGTACTTC
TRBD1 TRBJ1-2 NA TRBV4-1 CASSQDSPGGSYGYTF TGCGCCAGCAGCCAAGATTCTCCAGGGGGGAGCTATGGCTACACCTTC
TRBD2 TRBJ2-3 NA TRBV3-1 CASSQDSWGGGTDTQYF TGTGCCAGCAGCCAAGATTCCTGGGGAGGGGGCACAGATACGCAGTATTTT
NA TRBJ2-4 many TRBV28 CATKGLNIQYF TGTGCCACCAAGGGTTTAAACATTCAGTACTTC
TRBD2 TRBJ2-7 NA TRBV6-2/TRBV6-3 CACSHGTRRREQYF TGTGCCTGCAGTCACGGGACTAGGAGGCGCGAGCAGTACTTC
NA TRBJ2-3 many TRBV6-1 CACGWVNTQYF TGTGCCTGCGGGTGGGTGAATACGCAGTATTTT
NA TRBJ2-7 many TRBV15 CATSRDRKSSYEQYF TGTGCCACCAGCAGAGACAGGAAAAGCTCCTACGAGCAGTACTTC